Shown below are 21 T cell receptor beta chains from a single sample sequenced in a study of neoadjuvant anti-PD-1 for oral cavity cancer. The time point here: after neoadjuvant nivolumab, at surgical resection. Generated by immunoSEQ multiplex PCR, the TCRdb table keeps only in-frame clones and is missing some. The repertoire holds roughly 13,000 clones, with around 72% as singletons. This material consisted of PBMCs, taken after nivolumab (anti-PD-1) treatment. The receptors derive from a person between 40 and 79 years old with oral cavity squamous cell carcinoma.

The rearrangement joins TRBV19 to TRBJ2-3; possibly TRBD1 for D (5 bases). The V and J ends lost 3 bases and 2 bases respectively, with 9 bases between them. The CDR3 loop spans 14 amino acids. Germline CDR1 LNHDA, CDR2 SQIVND (reference sequence). CDR3 bases: TGTGCCAGTAGTATGTCCAGGGTCACAGATACGCAGTATTTT. It specifies CASSMSRVTDTQYF. The variable domain in full, completed from reference TRBV19 and TRBJ2-3, reads DGGITQSPKYLFRKEGQNVTLSCEQNLNHDAMYWYRQDPGQGLRLIYYSQIVNDFQKGDIAEGYSVSREKKESFPLTVTSAQKNPTAFYLCASSMSRVTDTQYFGPGTRLTVL.

The genes are TRBV6-5 and TRBJ2-1; TRBD1 aligns across 8 bases. After removal of 0 bases from V and 10 bases from J, the junction contained 8 bases not matched to a gene. Germline assignment: CDR1 MNHEY and CDR2 SVGAGI. The CDR3 is made up of 15 amino acids. The CDR3 here is CASSYSLWTGSEQFF. The DNA for the CDR3 is TGTGCCAGCAGTTACTCCCTATGGACAGGGTCCGAGCAGTTCTTC.

This chain links TRBV6-1 with TRBJ1-1; 7 nucleotides align to TRBD1. V gave up 5 bases and J gave up 4 bases; unmatched junction bases: 7. The CDR3 is 14 amino acids. Germline CDR1 reads MNHNS; CDR2 reads SASEGT. The CDR3 DNA reads TGTGCCAGCAGTCCCGGGACAGCGGTCACTGAAGCTTTCTTT. This gives the protein CASSPGTAVTEAFF.

The genes are TRBV5-3 and TRBJ2-7, with D uncertain. TRBV5-3 counts as an open reading frame of uncertain function. This CDR3 is built from 15 residues. V lost 0 bases, J lost 2 bases, and 12 bases lay in between. The CDR3: CARSLVAAGAYEQYF. In nucleotides, the CDR3 is TGTGCCAGAAGCTTGGTCGCCGCCGGCGCCTACGAGCAGTACTTC.

The chain employs TRBV19 and TRBJ2-1; 7 nucleotides line up with TRBD2. This CDR3 has 15 residues. Trimming at V came to 4 bases and at J to 0 bases, leaving 3 bases not matched to a gene. Germline CDR1 and CDR2: LNHDA and SQIVND (reference sequence). For the CDR3, the DNA is TGTGCCAGTAGTAAGGGCGGGAGCTCCTACAATGAGCAGTTCTTC. It translates to CASSKGGSSYNEQFF.

In its sample, this clone is medium-sized. The chain recombines TRBV6-1 with TRBJ1-5, with D possibly being TRBD1 (5 bases). Trimming cost V 6 bases and J 0 bases, with 12 bases left between them. The CDR3 totals 15 residues. Germline V lookup: CDR1 MNHNS, CDR2 SASEGT. CDR3 in DNA: TGTGCCAGCAGCCACGGGACGGTTAGCAATCAGCCCCAGCATTTT. Translating it yields CASSHGTVSNQPQHF.

The J gene is TRBJ2-2, the V gene TRBV11-2, with unresolved D. This CDR3 has 17 amino acids. The V gene's germline CDR1 is SGHAT and CDR2 FQNNGV. Trimming removed 5 bases from V and 7 bases from J, with 23 bases in between. CDR3 in DNA: TGTGCCAGCAGCCTCCGAGTGGCTAGTGCTTCCATCGGGGAGCTGTTTTTT. Its protein is CASSLRVASASIGELFF.

The rearrangement links TRBV6-4 to TRBJ2-1; 12 bases are shared with TRBD2. The CDR3 spans 15 residues. Per the germline V gene, CDR1 is MRHNA and CDR2 is SNTAGT. Germline trimming cut 3 bases from V and 6 bases from J; bases unmatched to any gene: 3. The CDR3 spells CASSDTLAGGNEQFF. The CDR3 nucleotides read TGTGCCAGCAGTGATACACTAGCGGGAGGCAATGAGCAGTTCTTC.

As DNA, the CDR3 is TGTGCCAGTAGGGGCGCTAGCGGGAACACAGATACGCAGTATTTT. Encoded protein: CASRGASGNTDTQYF. The rearrangement links TRBV19 to TRBJ2-3; 9 nucleotides agree with TRBD2. The CDR3 is 15 amino acids. Germline CDR1 LNHDA, CDR2 SQIVND (reference sequence). With 6 bases clipped from V and 2 bases from J, the junction kept 6 bases outside the gene matches.

J is TRBJ2-6 and V is TRBV2; tentative D call: TRBD1 (5 bases). CDR3 length: 15 residues. Per the germline V gene, CDR1 is SNHLY and CDR2 is FYNNEI. V lost 2 bases, J lost 2 bases, and 7 bases lay in between. The CDR3 region has the DNA TGTGCCAGCAGTGAAACGACAGCTGGGGCCAACGTCCTGACTTTC. Amino acids: CASSETTAGANVLTF.

The rearrangement joins TRBV19 to TRBJ1-1, with a tentative D call TRBD1 (5 bases). With 6 bases removed from V and 1 base from J, the gap between germline ends came to 9 bases. This CDR3 has 13 amino acids. Germline CDR1 LNHDA, CDR2 SQIVND (reference sequence). CDR3 sequence (DNA): TGTGCCAGTAGCCAGACAGAGAACACTGAAGCTTTCTTT. Translated, it gives CASSQTENTEAFF.

This sequence joins TRBV6-6 and TRBJ2-1; 7 bases line up with TRBD2. V shed 4 bases, J shed 2 bases, and the junction held 5 bases outside the gene matches. Germline V gene lookup returns CDR1 MNHNY and CDR2 SVGAGI (reference sequence). CDR3 length: 15 amino acids. The chain's CDR3 is CASSSAGLTYNEQFF. As DNA, the CDR3 is TGTGCCAGCAGTTCAGCGGGACTAACCTACAATGAGCAGTTCTTC.

V gene TRBV5-1 combines with J gene TRBJ2-7; D might be TRBD1 or TRBD2, each matching 5 bases. The CDR3 covers 14 residues. V dropped 1 base and J dropped 2 bases, with 10 bases sitting between them. Germline lookup yields CDR1 SGHRS and CDR2 YFSETQ. CDR3 region: CASSLTWDPYEQYF. Written as DNA, the CDR3 is TGCGCCAGCAGCTTGACATGGGACCCCTACGAGCAGTACTTC.

The chain has TRBV7-6 and TRBJ2-3, with D possibly being TRBD1 (6 bases). The CDR3 is made up of 13 amino acids. The germline CDR1 and CDR2 sequences are SGHVS and FNYEAQ. The V gene lost 4 bases and the J gene lost 4 bases, with 9 bases spanning the gap. This CDR3 reads CASSSNRADTQYF. In DNA, the CDR3 is TGTGCCAGCAGCTCTAACAGGGCAGATACGCAGTATTTT.

This chain links TRBV29-1 with TRBJ2-3; 8 nucleotides agree with TRBD1. Germline V lookup: CDR1 SQVTM, CDR2 ANQGSEA. V was clipped by 6 bases and J by 6 bases; unmatched bases: 5. The CDR3 loop spans 12 amino acids. The CDR3 nucleotides are TGCAGCGTAGCCCGGACAGGGGATACGCAGTATTTT. Translation gives CSVARTGDTQYF.

J is TRBJ2-2 and V is TRBV9; D not certain. The V end was cut by 4 bases, the J end by 0 bases, with 13 bases between. CDR3 length: 16 amino acids. CDR1 SGDLS and CDR2 YYNGEE come from the germline V gene. This chain's CDR3 is CASSPPVGSNTGELFF. The CDR3 DNA is TGTGCCAGCAGCCCCCCGGTAGGATCGAACACCGGGGAGCTGTTTTTT.

V and J are TRBV6-1 and TRBJ2-1; D not resolved. Germline values: CDR1 MNHNS, CDR2 SASEGT. The ends were cut back, 6 bases at V and 5 bases at J, with 14 bases in the middle. The CDR3 length is 14 residues. The CDR3 coding sequence is TGTGCCAGCAGGATCGGCAGCAATCACAATGAGCAGTTCTTC. Translation gives CASRIGSNHNEQFF.

The V gene is TRBV15, the J gene TRBJ2-2; perhaps TRBD2 as D (6 bases). This CDR3 region has 12 residues. The germline gives CDR1 LNHNV, CDR2 YYDKDF (reference sequence). Trimming cost V 5 bases and J 7 bases, with 8 bases left between them. The CDR3 coding sequence is TGTGCCACCAGCGGGGGAGGCGGGGAGCTGTTTTTT. Translation: CATSGGGGELFF.

This sequence joins TRBV19 and TRBJ2-3; TRBD2 agrees at 8 bases. This CDR3 contains 13 residues. V lost 7 bases to trimming and J lost 4 bases; unmatched junction nucleotides: 4. Germline V gene sequence: CDR1 LNHDA, CDR2 SQIVND (reference sequence). This chain's CDR3 is CASTSGSSDTQYF. CDR3 bases: TGTGCCAGTACTAGCGGGTCTTCAGATACGCAGTATTTT.

V is TRBV9 and J is TRBJ2-3; TRBD2 might be the D (5 bases). V shed 4 bases and J shed 0 bases, with 15 bases lying between them. The CDR3 loop spans 16 amino acids. Germline lookup yields CDR1 SGDLS and CDR2 YYNGEE. The CDR3 is CASSRLAAASTDTQYF. CDR3 coding DNA: TGTGCCAGCAGCCGCCTAGCCGCCGCCAGCACAGATACGCAGTATTTT.

The chain has TRBV9 and TRBJ1-2, with D maybe TRBD1 (6 bases). Looked up from germline, CDR1 is SGDLS and CDR2 is YYNGEE. The CDR3 spans 16 residues. Trimming took 0 bases from V and 4 from J, leaving 16 bases between them. The CDR3 coding sequence is TGTGCCAGCAGCGTAGAAGATTGGGCAGGGGCCTATGGCTACACCTTC. This codes for CASSVEDWAGAYGYTF.